This TCR beta chain was sequenced for a study of CD8 T cells in ankylosing spondylitis. This clonotype was recorded at least ten times. No antigen is known for it. The V end lost 5 bases, the J end lost 3 bases, and 12 bases lay between the germline ends. This CDR3 is built from 14 residues. Germline V gene data show CDR1 as SGDLS and CDR2 as YYNGEE. Overall study results and limits: Ankylosing spondylitis blood appeared to be characterized by a TCR beta motif of under ten highly homologous variants. Disease-linked clones reportedly concentrated significantly in matched ankylosing spondylitis synovial fluid.

Quantitative barcoded 5'-RACE was used to prepare TCR beta libraries. TCRdb re-analysed the 5' RACE reads in MiXCR, keeping a single row per CDR3 protein. The top ten clones hold around 20% of a sample with over 30,000 distinct CDR3 sequences, about 10% of them seen once. Sequencing input: synovial fluid, either unsorted or a sorted T cell fraction (not recorded which). V and J are TRBV9 and TRBJ2-1; perhaps TRBD1 as D (6 bases). The sequence was collected from a male donor with ankylosing spondylitis. CDR3 amino acids: CASSLGGYYNEQFF. The CDR3 region has the DNA TGTGCCAGCAGTCTAGGGGGATACTACAATGAGCAGTTCTTC.